These 10 T cell receptor beta chains came from one sample sequenced in a study of chemoradiotherapy in HPV16-positive cancers. TCRdb's table, derived via immunoSEQ multiplex PCR, lists solely in-frame clones and lacks some. The sample contains 6,000 or so clones, roughly 80% of which appear only once. Sequences were derived from tumor tissue, sampled from a patient who underwent chemoradiotherapy. The origin of the receptors is a human donor with HPV-associated anogenital cancer.

In nucleotides, the CDR3 is TGTGCCAGCTCAAAGACAGGGGATGGCACAGATACGCAGTATTTT. Amino acids: CASSKTGDGTDTQYF. The V and J genes are TRBV18 and TRBJ2-3; 8 bases agree with TRBD1. Unmatched junction bases numbered 5, after V lost 5 bases and J lost 1 base. This CDR3 comprises 15 residues. Germline-derived CDR1 and CDR2 are KGHSH and LQKENI.

The V and J genes are TRBV4-1 and TRBJ1-4, with D tentatively TRBD1 (5 bases). Germline V gene data show CDR1 as MGHRA and CDR2 as YSYEKL. This CDR3 has 13 amino acids. V was cut by 0 bases and J by 10 bases, with 9 bases left in between. The CDR3 is CASSQDWGVKLFF. The CDR3 nucleotides are TGCGCCAGCAGCCAAGATTGGGGGGTAAAACTGTTTTTT.

The CDR3 here is CASSIGITGSGAYEQYF. The CDR3 region has the DNA TGTGCCAGTAGTATAGGCATCACAGGGAGTGGGGCCTACGAGCAGTACTTC. The chain couples TRBV19 to TRBJ2-7; weak D call: TRBD1 (6 bases). V was trimmed by 1 base and J by 2 bases, leaving 18 bases between them. Germline V gene data show CDR1 as LNHDA and CDR2 as SQIVND (reference sequence). This CDR3 spans 17 amino acids.

The V and J genes are TRBV6-5 and TRBJ1-2; the D is unclear. V lost 7 bases to trimming and J lost 8 bases, with 20 bases between them. This CDR3 is built from 14 residues. In germline, CDR1 is MNHEY, CDR2 SVGAGI. The CDR3, as DNA: TGTGCCAGCACCCCCGACCGAGGAGTATCCGGCTACACCTTC. It translates to CASTPDRGVSGYTF.

The chain has TRBV6-1 and TRBJ1-4; the match to TRBD1 covers 9 bases. V gave up 8 bases and J gave up 5 bases; unmatched junction bases: 6. Germline values: CDR1 MNHNS, CDR2 SASEGT. This CDR3 is built from 14 residues. Here the CDR3 DNA reads TGTGCCAGCTCAGGACAGGGGAAAAATGAAAAACTGTTTTTT. Its translation is CASSGQGKNEKLFF.

The V gene is TRBV6-5, the J gene TRBJ2-7, with a tentative D call TRBD2 (6 bases). With 6 bases removed from V and 6 bases from J, the gap between germline ends came to 18 bases. CDR3 length: 14 amino acids. Looked up from germline, CDR1 is MNHEY and CDR2 is SVGAGI. CDR3 sequence reads: CASRWGVVVGEQYF. The CDR3 DNA sequence: TGTGCCAGCAGATGGGGGGTGGTTGTGGGCGAGCAGTACTTC.

The rearrangement joins TRBV6-1 to TRBJ1-5; D ambiguous. V was pared by 6 bases and J by 7 bases, with 10 bases between. Germline V lookup: CDR1 MNHNS, CDR2 SASEGT. This CDR3 comprises 12 residues. The CDR3 coding sequence is TGTGCCAGCAGACTTCTGAGCCAGCCCCAGCATTTT. It yields the protein CASRLLSQPQHF.

V and J are TRBV19 and TRBJ1-2, with 7 bases identical to TRBD1. The CDR3 has 15 amino acids. CDR1 is LNHDA, CDR2 SQIVND, per germline (reference sequence). J lost 4 bases, V lost 3 bases, and 8 bases had no gene match. CDR3 DNA sequence: TGTGCCAGTAGTATTGGATTTGGGACAGTCTATGGCTACACCTTC. It codes for CASSIGFGTVYGYTF.

CDR3 DNA: TGTGCCAGCAGCTGGGACAGGGTGGGCTACACCTTC. It codes for CASSWDRVGYTF. The chain links TRBV7-2 to TRBJ1-2, with 9 positions matching TRBD1. Germline V gene sequence: CDR1 SGHTA, CDR2 FQGNSA. The J segment lost 8 bases and the V segment lost 4 bases, leaving 2 bases of the junction unmatched. This CDR3 contains 12 residues.

The V call is TRBV2, the J call TRBJ1-4; D might be TRBD1 (5 bases). The CDR3 loop spans 14 amino acids. In germline, CDR1 is SNHLY, CDR2 FYNNEI. V was shortened by 8 bases and J by 0 bases, with 10 bases between the two germline ends. The CDR3, as DNA: TGTGCCAGCGGGAGGGGAGCAACTAATGAAAAACTGTTTTTT. As protein: CASGRGATNEKLFF.